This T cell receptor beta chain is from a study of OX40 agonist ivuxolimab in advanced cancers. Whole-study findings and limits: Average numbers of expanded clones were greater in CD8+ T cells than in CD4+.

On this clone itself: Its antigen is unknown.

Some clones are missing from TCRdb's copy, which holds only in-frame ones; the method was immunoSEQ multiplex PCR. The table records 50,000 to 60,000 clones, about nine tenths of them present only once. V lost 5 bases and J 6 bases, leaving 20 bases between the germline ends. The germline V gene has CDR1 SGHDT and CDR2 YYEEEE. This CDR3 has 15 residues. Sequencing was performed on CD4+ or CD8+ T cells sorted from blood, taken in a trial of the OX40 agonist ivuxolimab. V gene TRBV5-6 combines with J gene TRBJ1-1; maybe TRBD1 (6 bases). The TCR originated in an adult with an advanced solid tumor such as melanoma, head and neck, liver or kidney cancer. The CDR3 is CASSPGTTYAPEAFF. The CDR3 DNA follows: TGTGCCAGCAGTCCCGGGACAACATATGCCCCTGAAGCTTTCTTT.